This TCR beta chain was captured by sequencing in a study of blood T cell repertoires in COVID-19. Study-wide background: PBMCs, B-cell-depleted T cells, or T cells were the source of the cDNA or gDNA that made up the material.

Germline CDR1 is SQVTM and CDR2 is ANQGSEA. V trimming: 6 bases; J trimming: 4 bases; junction bases outside the gene matches: 7. The CDR3 consists of 15 residues. Assay used: immunoSEQ multiplex PCR; TCRdb lists only in-frame clones, some missing. The profile covers some 43,000 clones, with approximately 85% appearing a single time and less than 40% taken by the ten largest. The chain couples TRBV29-1 to TRBJ2-2, with 11 bases matching TRBD1. The sequence was collected from a man in his forties with active or convalescent COVID-19. Sequencing input: peripheral blood. For the CDR3, the DNA is TGCAGCGTGCCGGACAGGGGGCTAGCCACCGGGGAGCTGTTTTTT. This gives the protein CSVPDRGLATGELFF.